These T cell receptor beta chains were read from a single sample in a study of blood T cell repertoires in COVID-19. TCRdb's table, derived via immunoSEQ multiplex PCR, lists solely in-frame clones and lacks some. The repertoire includes about 180,000 clones, roughly 90% of them detected once, and roughly 1.2% sits in the top ten. Sequenced: PBMCs or T cells enriched from blood (not recorded which). Receptor source: a human donor with acute COVID-19. The donor label of this sample is uncertain. Both conserved end residues are trimmed from each CDR3. Fields, in order: J gene, V gene, D gene, CDR3 protein. A D gene is named only where the DNA matches it firmly.

j_call: TRBJ2-1
v_call: TRBV18
d_call: TRBD2
cdr3_aa: ASSPRQASGGGQF

j_call: TRBJ1-2
v_call: TRBV12-3/TRBV12-4
d_call: TRBD1
cdr3_aa: ASSPRGRNGYT

j_call: TRBJ1-5
v_call: TRBV30
d_call: -
cdr3_aa: ACTEGRAGQPQH

j_call: TRBJ1-6
v_call: TRBV6-6
d_call: TRBD1
cdr3_aa: ASSPGQPNSPLH

j_call: TRBJ2-1
v_call: TRBV9
d_call: -
cdr3_aa: ASSGQPGAVNEQF

j_call: TRBJ1-1
v_call: TRBV5-1
d_call: TRBD1
cdr3_aa: ASRDTGTGDWGTLEAF

j_call: TRBJ2-7
v_call: TRBV7-9
d_call: -
cdr3_aa: ASSLVLGGREQY

j_call: TRBJ2-3
v_call: TRBV5-1
d_call: TRBD2
cdr3_aa: ASLRLAGGTHDTQY

j_call: TRBJ2-7
v_call: TRBV5-4
d_call: TRBD1
cdr3_aa: ASETGGGPGEQY

j_call: TRBJ1-2
v_call: TRBV5-7
d_call: -
cdr3_aa: ASSLAAGLNGYT

j_call: TRBJ2-3
v_call: TRBV20-1
d_call: TRBD2
cdr3_aa: SASRVTSGVTDTQY